This paragraph covers one TCR beta chain sequence. Libraries were prepared by immunoSEQ multiplex PCR; TCRdb keeps only in-frame clonotypes and omits some of them. The sample includes approximately 400,000 clones, approximately 89% of them seen just once. This specimen belongs to a study of blood T cell repertoires in COVID-19. Source material: PBMCs or T cells enriched from blood (not recorded which). This TCR was recovered from a woman aged 40 to 50 who had been exposed to COVID-19.

CDR3 sequence: CASSVGGGPQETQYF. The DNA of the CDR3 is TGTGCCAGCAGCGTAGGCGGGGGCCCCCAAGAGACCCAGTACTTC. The genes are TRBV9 and TRBJ2-5, with a tentative D call TRBD2 (7 bases). This CDR3 spans 15 amino acids. Per germline, CDR1 SGDLS and CDR2 YYNGEE. The V and J ends lost 0 bases and 1 base respectively, with 10 bases between them.